Listed below are T cell receptor beta chains from one sample, sequenced in a study of graft-versus-host responses after intestinal transplantation. The assay was immunoSEQ multiplex PCR, and TCRdb's table has in-frame clones only and misses some. The repertoire holds approximately 63,000 clones, with 94% as singletons. These TCRs' antigens remain unknown. The source material was unstimulated CD4+ T cells sorted from spleen or lymph node cells, sampled before transplant. The receptor set was obtained from a human donor who was the organ donor for an intestinal transplant. The CDR3 runs from the conserved cysteine through the conserved F or W. A D gene is named only where the DNA matches it firmly. Size values are once, few and many counts, or a class for expanded clones, and some rows have none.

J gene: TRBJ2-3; clone size: -; D gene: TRBD2; V gene: TRBV9; CDR3 DNA: TGTGCCAGCAGCGTAGGGAGCGGGGTCCGCACAGATACGCAGTATTTT; CDR3 protein: CASSVGSGVRTDTQYF
J gene: TRBJ2-1; clone size: -; D gene: TRBD2; V gene: TRBV5-4; CDR3 DNA: TGTGCCAGCAGCTTGACGGAGGGAGGGATCGATGAGCAGTTCTTC; CDR3 protein: CASSLTEGGIDEQFF
J gene: TRBJ1-2; clone size: -; D gene: TRBD1; V gene: TRBV19; CDR3 DNA: TGTGCCAGTAGTATCGCACAGGGGTACTATGGCTACACCTTC; CDR3 protein: CASSIAQGYYGYTF
J gene: TRBJ1-3; clone size: -; D gene: -; V gene: TRBV11-3; CDR3 DNA: TGTGCCAGCAGCTTCGGAGGGGCTGGAAACACCATATATTTT; CDR3 protein: CASSFGGAGNTIYF
J gene: TRBJ2-3; clone size: -; D gene: TRBD2; V gene: TRBV14; CDR3 DNA: TGTGCCAGCAGCCAAGGACGGGGGGGCCGTCCAGATACGCAGTATTTT; CDR3 protein: CASSQGRGGRPDTQYF
J gene: TRBJ2-3; clone size: -; D gene: TRBD2; V gene: TRBV5-4; CDR3 DNA: TGTGCCAGCAGCTCAAAATATCGGGGGGGGCCTGTAGATACGCAGTATTTT; CDR3 protein: CASSSKYRGGPVDTQYF
J gene: TRBJ1-2; clone size: -; D gene: -; V gene: TRBV2; CDR3 DNA: TGTGCCAGCAGTGTGGGGCCGAAGGGAAACTATGGCTACACCTTC; CDR3 protein: CASSVGPKGNYGYTF
J gene: TRBJ1-2; clone size: -; D gene: -; V gene: TRBV7-2; CDR3 DNA: TGTGCCAGCAGCCCGCAGCGGGCTTGGAGGGGCTACACCTTC; CDR3 protein: CASSPQRAWRGYTF
J gene: TRBJ1-1; clone size: -; D gene: -; V gene: TRBV5-1; CDR3 DNA: TGCGCCAGCAGCTTCGGGACGCTGAACACTGAAGCTTTCTTT; CDR3 protein: CASSFGTLNTEAFF
J gene: TRBJ1-2; clone size: -; D gene: TRBD1; V gene: TRBV19; CDR3 DNA: TGTGCCAGTAGTAAAAAACGGACAGGTTGGGACTATGGCTACACCTTC; CDR3 protein: CASSKKRTGWDYGYTF
J gene: TRBJ1-2; clone size: -; D gene: -; V gene: TRBV7-2; CDR3 DNA: TGTGCCAGCAGCCACGACAGAAACTATGGCTACACCTTC; CDR3 protein: CASSHDRNYGYTF
J gene: TRBJ2-7; clone size: -; D gene: -; V gene: TRBV7-6; CDR3 DNA: TGTGCCAGCAGCTTAGTAGGACACCTCGGGAACTACGAGCAGTACTTC; CDR3 protein: CASSLVGHLGNYEQYF
J gene: TRBJ2-6; clone size: -; D gene: -; V gene: TRBV19; CDR3 DNA: TGTGCCAGTCGGACGGGCTCTGGGGCCAACGTCCTGACTTTC; CDR3 protein: CASRTGSGANVLTF
J gene: TRBJ1-5; clone size: -; D gene: -; V gene: TRBV4-1; CDR3 DNA: TGCGCCAGCAGCCAAGAGGGGACGGCCACTTTGCCCCAGCATTTT; CDR3 protein: CASSQEGTATLPQHF
J gene: TRBJ1-2; clone size: -; D gene: -; V gene: TRBV18; CDR3 DNA: TGTGCCAGCTCACCACTCGACAGGCATGGCTACACCTTC; CDR3 protein: CASSPLDRHGYTF
J gene: TRBJ2-5; clone size: -; D gene: TRBD1; V gene: TRBV5-4; CDR3 DNA: TGTGCCAGCAGCCCTCGCCGAGACAGGGGGCAAGAGACCCAGTACTTC; CDR3 protein: CASSPRRDRGQETQYF
J gene: TRBJ2-3; clone size: -; D gene: -; V gene: TRBV6-5; CDR3 DNA: TGTGCCAGCAGCCAAAGCGGTTACACAGATACGCAGTATTTT; CDR3 protein: CASSQSGYTDTQYF
J gene: TRBJ1-2; clone size: once; D gene: -; V gene: TRBV2; CDR3 DNA: TGTGCCAGCAGTGACGGGCCCCAGTATGGCTACACCTTC; CDR3 protein: CASSDGPQYGYTF
J gene: TRBJ1-5; clone size: -; D gene: -; V gene: TRBV30; CDR3 DNA: TGTGCCTGGAGTCCCCAGGCTACTCAGCCCCAGCATTTT; CDR3 protein: CAWSPQATQPQHF
J gene: TRBJ2-1; clone size: -; D gene: TRBD1; V gene: TRBV2; CDR3 DNA: TGTGCCAGCAGTGAAGCGCGACAGGGGGCGAATGAGCAGTTCTTC; CDR3 protein: CASSEARQGANEQFF
J gene: TRBJ2-7; clone size: -; D gene: -; V gene: TRBV19; CDR3 DNA: TGTCCCAGTATGGGGAGGCTATCCTACGAGCAGTACTTC; CDR3 protein: CPSMGRLSYEQYF
J gene: TRBJ1-1; clone size: -; D gene: -; V gene: TRBV7-2; CDR3 DNA: TGTGCCAGCAGCTTAGGTATCCGAGACACTGAAGCTTTCTTT; CDR3 protein: CASSLGIRDTEAFF
J gene: TRBJ1-4; clone size: -; D gene: TRBD1; V gene: TRBV5-6; CDR3 DNA: TGTGCCAGCAGTTCCAGGACAGGAAATAATGAAAAACTGTTTTTT; CDR3 protein: CASSSRTGNNEKLFF
J gene: TRBJ1-1; clone size: once; D gene: TRBD1; V gene: TRBV19; CDR3 DNA: TGTGCCAGTAGCTCCGACAGGGCCACCGCTGAAGCTTTCTTT; CDR3 protein: CASSSDRATAEAFF
J gene: TRBJ2-5; clone size: -; D gene: -; V gene: TRBV29-1; CDR3 DNA: TGCAGCGTTTCATGGGAGACCCAGTACTTC; CDR3 protein: CSVSWETQYF
J gene: TRBJ2-7; clone size: -; D gene: -; V gene: TRBV20-1; CDR3 DNA: TGCAGTGCTAGTTCGGACTACGAGCAGTACTTC; CDR3 protein: CSASSDYEQYF
J gene: TRBJ2-7; clone size: -; D gene: -; V gene: TRBV7-2; CDR3 DNA: TGTGCCAGCAGCTTCCCACCGGGCAGGTCCTACGAGCAGTACTTC; CDR3 protein: CASSFPPGRSYEQYF